The sequence of this TCR beta chain was determined in a study of blood T cell repertoires in COVID-19. At the level of the study: Material from acute and convalescent COVID-19 was sourced from the United States, Italy and Spain. From T cells, B-cell-depleted T cells, or PBMCs came the material, which was cDNA or gDNA.

Cohort assignment relied on participant-reported clinical history. Clones were read by immunoSEQ multiplex PCR, and TCRdb kept only the in-frame ones, dropping some. The data hold under 450,000 clones, with about nine tenths observed a single time. Sequenced: PBMCs or T cells enriched from blood (not recorded which). This TCR was sampled from a woman between 40 and 55 years old who had been exposed to COVID-19.

In DNA, the CDR3 is TGTGCCAGCAGTAGAAACAGGGGGCGTACTGAAGCTTTCTTT. Its protein is CASSRNRGRTEAFF. This chain connects TRBV6-5 to TRBJ1-1; 9 bases fit TRBD1. V lost 5 bases and J lost 5; bases outside the gene matches: 6. The CDR3 spans 14 residues. Germline CDR1 is MNHEY and CDR2 is SVGAGI.